The sequence of this T cell receptor (beta chain) was determined in a study of blood T cell repertoires in COVID-19. For the study at large: Samples came from the United States, Italy and Spain, spanning acute and convalescent COVID-19. Sources were T cells, B-cell-depleted T cells, or PBMCs; the material itself was cDNA or gDNA.

This clone appeared once. Per the original data handling: Amplification of reference gene primers provided the estimated nucleated cell counts. The table came from immunoSEQ multiplex PCR; TCRdb's copy has only in-frame clones and leaves some out. V, J and clone size derive from that table, while D and trimming were established from the DNA sequence. Of 160,000 or so clones listed, 81% were seen once; the top ten hold approximately 11%. Deletions cut 5 bases from V and 6 bases from J, with 15 bases between. The CDR3 loop spans 14 amino acids. The germline V gene has CDR1 LNHDA and CDR2 SQIVND (reference sequence).

Sequenced: peripheral blood. The clonotype originates from a man aged 60 to 75 with active or convalescent COVID-19. The chain has TRBV19 and TRBJ2-3, with D possibly TRBD2 on 7 matching bases. The CDR3 here is CASSPPGGRDTQYF. The DNA for the CDR3 is TGTGCCAGTAGTCCGCCGGGGGGCAGGGATACGCAGTATTTT. Based on the CDR3 plus reference TRBV19 and TRBJ2-3, the full variable domain is DGGITQSPKYLFRKEGQNVTLSCEQNLNHDAMYWYRQDPGQGLRLIYYSQIVNDFQKGDIAEGYSVSREKKESFPLTVTSAQKNPTAFYLCASSPPGGRDTQYFGPGTRLTVL.